The rows below give T cell receptor beta chains drawn from one sample of a study of shared clonotypes between healthy human individuals. Using immunoSEQ multiplex PCR, the repertoire was profiled, and TCRdb retains in-frame clones only, with some absent. Of over 800,000 clones detected, almost 95% appear once; the ten largest clones hold 24%. The sample taken for sequencing was naive CD8+ T cells sorted from blood. Every receptor here comes from a man aged 25 to 45 in good health. Both conserved end residues are part of each CDR3. Fields, in order: V gene, J gene, D gene, clone size, CDR3 DNA, CDR3 protein. The D gene is left open where the match is weak. Size is stated for part of the rows, as once, few or many counts, or as a class when the clone is expanded.

v_call: TRBV29-1; j_call: TRBJ1-1; d_call: -; clone_size: -; cdr3_nt: TGCAGCGTGGAACAGGGAAGGACTGAAGCTTTCTTT; cdr3_aa: CSVEQGRTEAFF
v_call: TRBV7-7; j_call: TRBJ2-1; d_call: TRBD2; clone_size: -; cdr3_nt: TGTGCCAGCAGCAAAGATAGCGGGACCTACAATGAGCAGTTCTTC; cdr3_aa: CASSKDSGTYNEQFF
v_call: TRBV5-8; j_call: TRBJ2-1; d_call: TRBD1; clone_size: -; cdr3_nt: TGTGCCAGCAGCCTCCTAGGGACAGGAGCCTACAATGAGCAGTTCTTC; cdr3_aa: CASSLLGTGAYNEQFF
v_call: TRBV16; j_call: TRBJ2-2; d_call: TRBD1; clone_size: -; cdr3_nt: TGTGCCAGCAGCCGCCGACAGGGTGGTACCGGGGAGCTGTTTTTT; cdr3_aa: CASSRRQGGTGELFF
v_call: TRBV27; j_call: TRBJ2-7; d_call: TRBD2; clone_size: few; cdr3_nt: TGTGCCAGCAGTCGGGGGGGGGTTTCCTACGAGCAGTACTTC; cdr3_aa: CASSRGGVSYEQYF
v_call: TRBV18; j_call: TRBJ2-1; d_call: TRBD2; clone_size: -; cdr3_nt: TGTGCCAGCTCACCATCCTCCGAGACTAGCCCGTTAGAGGTCTTC; cdr3_aa: CASSPSSETSPLEVF
v_call: TRBV6-6; j_call: TRBJ1-5; d_call: TRBD1; clone_size: -; cdr3_nt: TGTGCCAGCAGTTACCGGGACAGGAAACAGCCCCAGCATTTT; cdr3_aa: CASSYRDRKQPQHF
v_call: TRBV5-1; j_call: TRBJ2-1; d_call: -; clone_size: -; cdr3_nt: TGCGCCAGCAGCTTGAGAGGTACCCTTAGTTCCTACAATGAGCAGTTCTTC; cdr3_aa: CASSLRGTLSSYNEQFF
v_call: TRBV29-1; j_call: TRBJ2-7; d_call: -; clone_size: -; cdr3_nt: TGCAGCGTTGAAGGAACGAGGGAGAGCTCCTACGAGCAGTACTTC; cdr3_aa: CSVEGTRESSYEQYF
v_call: TRBV27; j_call: TRBJ2-7; d_call: -; clone_size: -; cdr3_nt: TGTGCCAGCGGGAAGTACGAAGAGCAGTACTTC; cdr3_aa: CASGKYEEQYF
v_call: TRBV5-4; j_call: TRBJ2-2; d_call: TRBD2; clone_size: -; cdr3_nt: TGTGCCAGCAGCCCAGGGACTAGCGGGAGATGGAACACCGGGGAGCTGTTTTTT; cdr3_aa: CASSPGTSGRWNTGELFF
v_call: TRBV7-3; j_call: TRBJ2-3; d_call: -; clone_size: -; cdr3_nt: TGTGCCAGCAGGAAGGACGGAGGGGCAGATACGCAGTATTTT; cdr3_aa: CASRKDGGADTQYF
v_call: TRBV4-1; j_call: TRBJ1-5; d_call: -; clone_size: -; cdr3_nt: TGCGCCAGCAGCCAATCCCGGACGGGCGGTCAGCCCCAGCATTTT; cdr3_aa: CASSQSRTGGQPQHF
v_call: TRBV5-4; j_call: TRBJ1-2; d_call: -; clone_size: -; cdr3_nt: TGTGCCAGCAGCTTGACCAGGGGTGGGGGCTACACCTTC; cdr3_aa: CASSLTRGGGYTF
v_call: TRBV23-1; j_call: TRBJ1-5; d_call: -; clone_size: -; cdr3_nt: TGCGCCAGCAGTCTTGCAGGGAAGCCCCAGCATTTT; cdr3_aa: CASSLAGKPQHF
v_call: TRBV27; j_call: TRBJ2-2; d_call: TRBD1; clone_size: -; cdr3_nt: TGTGCCAGCAGCCGACAGGGGAATGACCCCGGGGAGCTGTTTTTT; cdr3_aa: CASSRQGNDPGELFF
v_call: TRBV5-1; j_call: TRBJ2-7; d_call: -; clone_size: -; cdr3_nt: TGCGCCAGCAGCCTATTTTTTGGGCAGGTCTACGAGCAGTACTTC; cdr3_aa: CASSLFFGQVYEQYF
v_call: TRBV5-4; j_call: TRBJ2-7; d_call: -; clone_size: -; cdr3_nt: TGTGCCAGCAGCTTGGTTAATAGCGGAGAGCTTAGCTCCTACGAGCAGTACTTC; cdr3_aa: CASSLVNSGELSSYEQYF